This T cell receptor beta chain was captured by sequencing in a study of chemoradiotherapy in HPV16-positive cancers. Study outcomes and limitations: Only two HPV16-positive patients supplied the functional HPV-specificity definition. For HPV16-positive patients, expanding HPV-responsive T cells associated with longer recurrence-free survival.

Samples were taken several times over chemoradiotherapy. The CDR3 spans 14 residues. Germline V lookup: CDR1 SGHTS, CDR2 YDEGEE. V lost 0 bases and J lost 0, with 4 bases in between. A remark on this clone: What it recognizes is unknown.

Clones were read by immunoSEQ multiplex PCR, and TCRdb kept only the in-frame ones, dropping some. Counted here are approximately 27,000 clones, around 84% occurring once; the ten biggest clones make up 5% to 7%. The source is a human donor with HPV-associated anogenital cancer. Specimen: blood, collected from a patient who underwent chemoradiotherapy. The chain has TRBV5-8 and TRBJ1-3; D not resolved. DNA of the CDR3: TGTGCCAGCAGCTTGGACTTCTCTGGAAACACCATATATTTT. It yields the protein CASSLDFSGNTIYF.